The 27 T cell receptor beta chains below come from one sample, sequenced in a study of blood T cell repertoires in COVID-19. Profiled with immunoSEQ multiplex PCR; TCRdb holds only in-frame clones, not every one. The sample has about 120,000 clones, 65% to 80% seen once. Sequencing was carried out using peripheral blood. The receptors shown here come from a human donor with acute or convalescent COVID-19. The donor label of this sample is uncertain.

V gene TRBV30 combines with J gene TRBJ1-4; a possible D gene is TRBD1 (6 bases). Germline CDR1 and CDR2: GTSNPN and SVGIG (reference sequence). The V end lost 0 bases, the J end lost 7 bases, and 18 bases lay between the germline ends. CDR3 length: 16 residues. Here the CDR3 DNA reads TGTGCCTGGAGTGTACAGCATGGGGGCGAGGGTGAAAAACTGTTTTTT. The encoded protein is CAWSVQHGGEGEKLFF.

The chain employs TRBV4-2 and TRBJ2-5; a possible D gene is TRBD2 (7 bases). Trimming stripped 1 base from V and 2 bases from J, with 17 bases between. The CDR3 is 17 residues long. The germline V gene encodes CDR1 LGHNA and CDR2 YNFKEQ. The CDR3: CASSQGVVRGAQETQYF. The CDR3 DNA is TGTGCCAGCAGCCAAGGGGTGGTCCGGGGGGCACAAGAGACCCAGTACTTC.

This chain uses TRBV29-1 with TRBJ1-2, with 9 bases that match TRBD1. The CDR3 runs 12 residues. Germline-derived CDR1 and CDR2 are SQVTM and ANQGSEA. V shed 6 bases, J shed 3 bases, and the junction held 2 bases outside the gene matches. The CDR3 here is CSVRTGDYGYTF. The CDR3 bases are TGCAGCGTGCGGACAGGGGACTATGGCTACACCTTC.

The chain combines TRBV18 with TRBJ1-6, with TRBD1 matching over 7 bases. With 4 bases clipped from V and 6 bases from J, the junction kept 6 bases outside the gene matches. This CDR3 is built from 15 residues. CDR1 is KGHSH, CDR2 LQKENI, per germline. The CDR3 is CASSQGAGGNSPLHF. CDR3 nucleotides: TGTGCCAGCTCACAGGGGGCTGGCGGTAATTCACCCCTCCACTTT. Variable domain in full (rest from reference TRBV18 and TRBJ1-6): NAGVMQNPRHLVRRRGQEARLRCSPMKGHSHVYWYRQLPEEGLKFMVYLQKENIIDESGMPKERFSAEFPKEGPSILRIQQVVRGDSAAYFCASSQGAGGNSPLHFGNGTRLTVT.

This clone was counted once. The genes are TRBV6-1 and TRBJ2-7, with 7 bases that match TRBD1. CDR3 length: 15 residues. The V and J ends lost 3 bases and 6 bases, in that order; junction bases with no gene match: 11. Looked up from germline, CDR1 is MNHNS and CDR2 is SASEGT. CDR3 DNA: TGTGCCAGCAGTGATGGGGCCTACAGGGGAACCGAGCAGTACGTC. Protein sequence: CASSDGAYRGTEQYV.

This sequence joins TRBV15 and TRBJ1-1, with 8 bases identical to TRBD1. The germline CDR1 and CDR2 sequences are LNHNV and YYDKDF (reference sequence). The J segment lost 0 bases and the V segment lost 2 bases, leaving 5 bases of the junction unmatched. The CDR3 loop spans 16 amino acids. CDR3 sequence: CATSRIPTGVNTEAFF. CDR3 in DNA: TGTGCCACCAGCAGAATCCCGACAGGGGTGAACACTGAAGCTTTCTTT.

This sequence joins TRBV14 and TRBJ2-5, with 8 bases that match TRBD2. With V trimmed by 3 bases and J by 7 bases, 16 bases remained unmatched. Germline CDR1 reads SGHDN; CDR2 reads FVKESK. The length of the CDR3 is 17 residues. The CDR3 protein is CASSQGRTSSLGGTQYF. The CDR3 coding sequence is TGTGCCAGCAGCCAGGGCCGGACTAGCTCCCTCGGGGGGACCCAGTACTTC.

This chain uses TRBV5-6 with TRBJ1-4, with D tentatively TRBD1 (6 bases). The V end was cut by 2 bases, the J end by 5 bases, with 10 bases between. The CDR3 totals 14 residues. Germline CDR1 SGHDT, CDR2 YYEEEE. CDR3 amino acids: CASSLDRRNEKLFF. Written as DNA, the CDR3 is TGTGCCAGCAGCTTAGACAGGCGAAATGAAAAACTGTTTTTT. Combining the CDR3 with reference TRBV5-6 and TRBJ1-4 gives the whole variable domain DAGVTQSPTHLIKTRGQQVTLRCSPKSGHDTVSWYQQALGQGPQFIFQYYEEEERQRGNFPDRFSGHQFPNYSSELNVNALLLGDSALYLCASSLDRRNEKLFFGSGTQLSVL.

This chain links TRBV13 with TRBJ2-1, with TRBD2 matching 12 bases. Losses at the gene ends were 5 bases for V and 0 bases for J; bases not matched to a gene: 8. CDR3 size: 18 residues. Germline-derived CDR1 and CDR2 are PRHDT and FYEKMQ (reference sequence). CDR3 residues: CASSPTSGGRSSYNEQFF. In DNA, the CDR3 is TGTGCCAGCAGCCCTACTAGCGGGGGGCGGAGCTCCTACAATGAGCAGTTCTTC.

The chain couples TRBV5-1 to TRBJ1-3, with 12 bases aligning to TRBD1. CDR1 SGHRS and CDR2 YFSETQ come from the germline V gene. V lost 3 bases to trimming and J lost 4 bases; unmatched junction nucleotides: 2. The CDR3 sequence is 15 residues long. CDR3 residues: CASSSGTGGGNTIYF. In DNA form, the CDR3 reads TGCGCCAGCAGCTCGGGGACAGGGGGCGGAAACACCATATATTTT. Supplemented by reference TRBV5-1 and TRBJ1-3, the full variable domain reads KAGVTQTPRYLIKTRGQQVTLSCSPISGHRSVSWYQQTPGQGLQFLFEYFSETQRNKGNFPGRFSGRQFSNSRSEMNVSTLELGDSALYLCASSSGTGGGNTIYFGEGSWLTVV.

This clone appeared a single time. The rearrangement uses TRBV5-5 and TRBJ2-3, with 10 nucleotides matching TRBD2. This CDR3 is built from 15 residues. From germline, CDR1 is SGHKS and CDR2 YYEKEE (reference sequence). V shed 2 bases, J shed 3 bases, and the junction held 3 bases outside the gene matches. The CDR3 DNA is TGTGCCAGCAGCTTTCCTAGCGGGGGAACAGATACGCAGTATTTT. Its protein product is CASSFPSGGTDTQYF.

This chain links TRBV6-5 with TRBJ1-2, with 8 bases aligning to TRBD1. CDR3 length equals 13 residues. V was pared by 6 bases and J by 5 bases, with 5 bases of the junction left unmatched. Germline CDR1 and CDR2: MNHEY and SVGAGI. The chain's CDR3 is CASRGQERYGYTF. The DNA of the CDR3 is TGTGCCAGCAGGGGACAGGAGAGGTATGGCTACACCTTC.

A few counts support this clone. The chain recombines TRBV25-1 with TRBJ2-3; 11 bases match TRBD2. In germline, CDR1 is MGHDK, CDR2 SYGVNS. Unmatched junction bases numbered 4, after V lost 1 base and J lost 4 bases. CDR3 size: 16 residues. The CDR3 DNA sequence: TGTGCCAGCAGTGAATTGAGTAGCGGGGGGGCAGATACGCAGTATTTT. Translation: CASSELSSGGADTQYF.

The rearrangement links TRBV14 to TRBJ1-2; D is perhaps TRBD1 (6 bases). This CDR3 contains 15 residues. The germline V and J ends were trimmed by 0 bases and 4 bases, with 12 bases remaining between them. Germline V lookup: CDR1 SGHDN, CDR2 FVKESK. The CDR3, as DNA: TGTGCCAGCAGCCAAGATTTCGGACAGAGCTATGGCTACACCTTC. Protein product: CASSQDFGQSYGYTF. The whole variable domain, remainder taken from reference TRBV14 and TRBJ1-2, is EAGVTQFPSHSVIEKGQTVTLRCDPISGHDNLYWYRRVMGKEIKFLLHFVKESKQDESGMPNNRFLAERTGGTYSTLKVQPAELEDSGVYFCASSQDFGQSYGYTFGSGTRLTVV.

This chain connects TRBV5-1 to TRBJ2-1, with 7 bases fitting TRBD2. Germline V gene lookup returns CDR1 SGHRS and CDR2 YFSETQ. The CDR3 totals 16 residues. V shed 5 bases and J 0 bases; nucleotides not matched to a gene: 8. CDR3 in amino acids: CASSDPGGSSYNEQFF. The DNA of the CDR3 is TGCGCCAGCAGTGACCCCGGGGGGAGCTCCTACAATGAGCAGTTCTTC.

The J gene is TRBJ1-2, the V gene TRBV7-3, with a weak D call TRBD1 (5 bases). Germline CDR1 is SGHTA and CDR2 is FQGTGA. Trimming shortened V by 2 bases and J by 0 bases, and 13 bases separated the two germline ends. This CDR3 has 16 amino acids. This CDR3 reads CASSLYGGLANYGYTF. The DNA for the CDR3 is TGTGCCAGCAGCTTATACGGGGGGTTGGCTAACTATGGCTACACCTTC.

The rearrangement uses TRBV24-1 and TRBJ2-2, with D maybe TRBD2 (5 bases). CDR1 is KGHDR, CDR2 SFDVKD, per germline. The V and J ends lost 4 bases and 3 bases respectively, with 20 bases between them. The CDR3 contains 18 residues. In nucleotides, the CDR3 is TGTGCCACCAGTGACCGCCGGGTTCGGGGAGATCACACCGGGGAGCTGTTTTTT. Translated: CATSDRRVRGDHTGELFF.

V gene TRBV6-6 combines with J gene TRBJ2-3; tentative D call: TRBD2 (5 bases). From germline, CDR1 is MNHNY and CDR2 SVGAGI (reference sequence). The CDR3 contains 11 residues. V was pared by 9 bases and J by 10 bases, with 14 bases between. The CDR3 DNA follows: TGTGCCAGTGCCGGAGGCGTTGCGCAGTATTTT. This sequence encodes CASAGGVAQYF.

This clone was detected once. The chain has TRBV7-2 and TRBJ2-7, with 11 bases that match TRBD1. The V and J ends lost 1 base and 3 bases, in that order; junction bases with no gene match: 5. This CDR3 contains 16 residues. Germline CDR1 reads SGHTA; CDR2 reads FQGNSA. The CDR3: CASSLDADRGRYEQYF. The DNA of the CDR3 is TGTGCCAGCAGCTTAGACGCGGACAGGGGGCGCTACGAGCAGTACTTC.

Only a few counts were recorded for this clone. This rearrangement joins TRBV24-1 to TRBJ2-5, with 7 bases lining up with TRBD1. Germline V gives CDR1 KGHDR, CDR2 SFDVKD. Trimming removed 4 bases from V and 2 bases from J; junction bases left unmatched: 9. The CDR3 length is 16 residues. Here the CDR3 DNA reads TGTGCCACCAGTGACTATGACAGGGTCGGTCAAGAGACCCAGTACTTC. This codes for CATSDYDRVGQETQYF.

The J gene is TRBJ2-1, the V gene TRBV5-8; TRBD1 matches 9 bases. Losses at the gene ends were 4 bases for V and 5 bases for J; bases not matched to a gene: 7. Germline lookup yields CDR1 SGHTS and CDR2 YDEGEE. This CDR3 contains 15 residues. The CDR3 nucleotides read TGTGCCAGCAGCAAGGGGGACAGGGCCGACAATGAGCAGTTCTTC. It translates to CASSKGDRADNEQFF.

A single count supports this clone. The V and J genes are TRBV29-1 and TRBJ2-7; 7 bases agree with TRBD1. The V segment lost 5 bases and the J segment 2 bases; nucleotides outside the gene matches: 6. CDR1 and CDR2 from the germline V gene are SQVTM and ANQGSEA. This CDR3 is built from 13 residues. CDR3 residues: CSVCPQGAYEQYF. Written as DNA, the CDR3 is TGCAGCGTTTGCCCGCAGGGGGCCTACGAGCAGTACTTC.

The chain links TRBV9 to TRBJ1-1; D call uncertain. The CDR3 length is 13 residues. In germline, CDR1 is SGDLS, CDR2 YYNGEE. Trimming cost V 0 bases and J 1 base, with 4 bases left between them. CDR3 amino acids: CASSVDKNTEAFF. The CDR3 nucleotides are TGTGCCAGCAGCGTAGATAAGAACACTGAAGCTTTCTTT.

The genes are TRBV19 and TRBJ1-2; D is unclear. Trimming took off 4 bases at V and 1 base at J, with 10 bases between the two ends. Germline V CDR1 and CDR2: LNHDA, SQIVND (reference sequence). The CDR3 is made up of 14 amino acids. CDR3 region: CASSTARLNYGYTF. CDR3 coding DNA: TGTGCCAGTAGTACGGCAAGACTTAACTATGGCTACACCTTC.

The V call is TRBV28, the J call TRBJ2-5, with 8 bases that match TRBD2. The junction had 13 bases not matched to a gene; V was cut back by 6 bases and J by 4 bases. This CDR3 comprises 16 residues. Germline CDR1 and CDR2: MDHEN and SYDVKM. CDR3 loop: CASRHLYGGAGETQYF. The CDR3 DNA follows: TGTGCCAGCAGACACCTCTACGGGGGGGCCGGAGAGACCCAGTACTTC.

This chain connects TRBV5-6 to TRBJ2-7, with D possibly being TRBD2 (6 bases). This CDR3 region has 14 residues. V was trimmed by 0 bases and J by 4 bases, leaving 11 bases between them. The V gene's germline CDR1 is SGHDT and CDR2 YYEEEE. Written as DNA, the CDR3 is TGTGCCAGCAGCTTGGGTGCAGGGAGGTACGAGCAGTACGTC. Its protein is CASSLGAGRYEQYV.

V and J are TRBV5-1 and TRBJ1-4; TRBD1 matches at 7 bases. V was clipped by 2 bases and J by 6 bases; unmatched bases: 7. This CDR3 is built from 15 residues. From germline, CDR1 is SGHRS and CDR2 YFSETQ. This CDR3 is CASSFNGRGDEKLFF. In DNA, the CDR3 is TGCGCCAGCAGCTTCAACGGCAGGGGGGATGAAAAACTGTTTTTT.